This T cell receptor (beta chain) was sequenced during a study of cytomegalovirus exposure and HLA in healthy donors. J lost 6 bases, V lost 5 bases, and 9 bases had no gene match. The germline gives CDR1 MNHEY, CDR2 SVGAGI. The CDR3 is 15 residues long. This clone was observed a handful of times. The donors were healthy bone marrow donors. The PCR employed 60 Vbeta primers together with 13 Jbeta primers. The method was immunoSEQ multiplex PCR; TCRdb's version includes in-frame clones alone and lacks a portion of them. The data show 95,000 to 150,000 clones, roughly 80% seen once. The TCR was taken from a man in his 60s in good health and CMV-seropositive. The chain combines TRBV6-5 with TRBJ2-7, with 11 bases that match TRBD2. Sequencing was carried out using PBMCs. CDR3 sequence reads: CASSRHSGRAVEQYF. The CDR3 bases are TGTGCCAGCAGTCGACATAGCGGGAGGGCCGTCGAGCAGTACTTC.